One sample yielded the 26 T cell receptor beta chains listed below, sequenced in a study of blood T cell repertoires in COVID-19 (dated by TCRdb to the early 2020s). Preparation of the library involved the immunoSEQ multiplex PCR assay. TCRdb provides this immuneACCESS table in a form limited to in-frame rearrangements. Some clones are lacking; in checked studies, under half of them reflect an unresolved V gene, and why the rest are absent is not known. The sample table records some 140,000 clones; around 80% of these occur just once. Roughly 2.3% of the sample is in the top ten clones. Sequences were obtained from PBMCs or T cells enriched from blood (not recorded which). These receptors were taken from a man aged 40-50 years with acute COVID-19.

The chain joins TRBV11-2 to TRBJ1-1; tentative D call: TRBD1 (6 bases). Germline lookup yields CDR1 SGHAT and CDR2 FQNNGV. This CDR3 has 13 amino acids. V was shortened by 5 bases and J by 4 bases, with 11 bases between the two germline ends. CDR3 region: CASSVDRLTEAFF. DNA for the CDR3: TGTGCCAGCAGCGTGGACAGACTCACTGAAGCTTTCTTT.

The genes are TRBV7-3 and TRBJ1-1, with D unclear. CDR1 is SGHTA and CDR2 is FQGTGA in the germline V gene. Trimming removed 5 bases at V and 1 base at J, with 8 bases between. The CDR3 contains 13 residues. DNA of the CDR3: TGTGCCAGCAGCCGCAGTGAGAACACTGAAGCTTTCTTT. Protein: CASSRSENTEAFF.

Only one count was recorded for this clone. J is TRBJ2-7 and V is TRBV2; TRBD2 matches at 12 bases. Germline V lookup: CDR1 SNHLY, CDR2 FYNNEI. V trimming: 4 bases; J trimming: 7 bases; junction bases outside the gene matches: 5. There are 14 residues in the CDR3. This CDR3 is CASSGMLAGGEQYF. For the CDR3, the DNA is TGTGCCAGCAGTGGAATGCTAGCGGGGGGGGAGCAGTACTTC.

This chain connects TRBV20-1 to TRBJ1-1, with TRBD1 as a possible D gene (6 bases). Germline V gene sequence: CDR1 DFQATT, CDR2 SNEGSKA (reference sequence). The CDR3 is 11 amino acids. The CDR3 reads CTTRGRTEAFF. The CDR3 bases are TGCACCACGAGGGGGAGAACTGAAGCTTTCTTT.

The chain employs TRBV7-2 and TRBJ1-1; 7 bases align to TRBD1. The CDR3 length is 13 residues. Germline CDR1 SGHTA, CDR2 FQGNSA. V was pared by 2 bases and J by 6 bases, with 3 bases of the junction left unmatched. The CDR3 nucleotides are TGTGCCAGCAGCTTATGGACAGGCGCTGAAGCTTTCTTT. Translating gives CASSLWTGAEAFF.

This chain links TRBV9 with TRBJ1-1; 10 bases align to TRBD1. The CDR3 loop spans 16 amino acids. V lost 4 bases, J lost 0 bases, and 6 bases stayed unmatched. CDR1 and CDR2 from the germline V gene are SGDLS and YYNGEE. The CDR3 protein is CASSPGTGVMNTEAFF. CDR3 DNA: TGTGCCAGCAGCCCGGGGACAGGGGTGATGAACACTGAAGCTTTCTTT.

This rearrangement joins TRBV18 to TRBJ2-1; TRBD2 matches at 11 bases. This CDR3 has 15 residues. The ends lost 3 bases at V and 4 bases at J; junction bases unmatched: 2. Germline CDR1 KGHSH, CDR2 LQKENI. The CDR3 region has the DNA TGTGCCAGCTCACCCGGGACTAGCGGTTACAATGAGCAGTTCTTC. As protein: CASSPGTSGYNEQFF. Drawing the rest from reference TRBV18 and TRBJ2-1, the complete variable domain is NAGVMQNPRHLVRRRGQEARLRCSPMKGHSHVYWYRQLPEEGLKFMVYLQKENIIDESGMPKERFSAEFPKEGPSILRIQQVVRGDSAAYFCASSPGTSGYNEQFFGPGTRLTVL.

This chain joins TRBV20-1 and TRBJ2-3; TRBD2 matches 14 bases. CDR3 size: 18 residues. The trim removed 3 bases at V and 2 bases at J, leaving 10 bases unmatched. Germline CDR1 and CDR2: DFQATT and SNEGSKA (reference sequence). The CDR3 spells CSASSFRGLAGDTDTQYF. The CDR3 DNA is TGCAGTGCTAGTTCCTTTCGGGGACTAGCGGGGGACACAGATACGCAGTATTTT.

The chain carries TRBV10-3 and TRBJ2-5, with TRBD2 as a possible D gene (6 bases). The V end lost 3 bases, the J end lost 7 bases, and 15 bases lay between the germline ends. The germline V gene encodes CDR1 ENHRY and CDR2 SYGVKD. The CDR3 runs to 14 residues. The CDR3 region has the DNA TGTGCCATCAGTGAAGGGCTAGCGCTAAGGACCCAGTACTTC. Its translation is CAISEGLALRTQYF.

V usage is TRBV5-6 and J usage is TRBJ1-2; D unresolved. Between the trimmed V and J ends, which lost 0 bases and 3 bases, there was a span of 9 bases. This CDR3 is 14 amino acids long. From germline, CDR1 is SGHDT and CDR2 YYEEEE. The CDR3 sequence is CASSLGIADYGYTF. CDR3 coding DNA: TGTGCCAGCAGCTTGGGTATAGCCGACTATGGCTACACCTTC.

This chain uses TRBV2 with TRBJ2-7; 14 bases are shared with TRBD2. The V segment lost 5 bases and the J segment 5 bases; nucleotides outside the gene matches: 5. Germline assignment: CDR1 SNHLY and CDR2 FYNNEI. The CDR3 totals 15 residues. CDR3 sequence reads: CASSRLAGGSHEQYF. The CDR3 DNA sequence: TGTGCCAGCAGTCGACTAGCGGGAGGGAGCCACGAGCAGTACTTC.

The chain links TRBV5-5 to TRBJ1-2, with D hard to call. The V end lost 2 bases, the J end lost 2 bases, and 13 bases lay between the germline ends. This CDR3 has 15 residues. The V gene's germline CDR1 is SGHKS and CDR2 YYEKEE (reference sequence). The CDR3 DNA sequence: TGTGCCAGCAGCTTTAGTCCCCAAGCAAACTATGGCTACACCTTC. The encoded protein is CASSFSPQANYGYTF.

This clone was found once. The V call is TRBV5-1, the J call TRBJ2-3; 7 bases map to TRBD1. J gave up 4 bases and V 2 bases, and 7 bases lay outside the gene matches. Germline values: CDR1 SGHRS, CDR2 YFSETQ. The CDR3 loop spans 15 amino acids. CDR3 sequence reads: CASSLQGILADTQYF. CDR3 DNA sequence: TGCGCCAGCAGCTTACAGGGGATTCTTGCAGATACGCAGTATTTT.

V and J are TRBV7-2 and TRBJ2-7; 7 bases are a match to TRBD1. Germline V gives CDR1 SGHTA, CDR2 FQGNSA. The CDR3 is made up of 14 amino acids. The V segment lost 8 bases and the J segment 0 bases; nucleotides outside the gene matches: 7. CDR3: CASCRDRGSYEQYF. As DNA, the CDR3 is TGTGCCAGCTGCCGGGACAGAGGCTCCTACGAGCAGTACTTC.

The gene calls are TRBV28 and TRBJ2-3; TRBD2 might be the D (5 bases). The CDR3 has 12 residues. CDR1 is MDHEN, CDR2 SYDVKM, per germline. The V end lost 6 bases, the J end lost 10 bases, and 14 bases lay between the germline ends. The CDR3: CASRDSGSAQYF. CDR3 coding DNA: TGTGCCAGCAGGGACTCGGGTTCTGCGCAGTATTTT.

V usage is TRBV19 and J usage is TRBJ2-2; 10 bases are shared with TRBD2. The CDR3 covers 16 residues. Germline V gene lookup returns CDR1 LNHDA and CDR2 SQIVND (reference sequence). The V and J ends lost 6 bases and 6 bases, in that order; junction bases with no gene match: 10. As DNA, the CDR3 is TGTGCCAGTAGCATAACTCTAGCGGGAGTGGCCGGGGAGCTGTTTTTT. Its translation: CASSITLAGVAGELFF.

This clone was observed a few times. This sequence joins TRBV6-5 and TRBJ2-7, with D possibly TRBD2 on 6 matching bases. The CDR3 is 15 residues long. V gave up 2 bases and J gave up 1 base, with 12 bases separating them. Germline values: CDR1 MNHEY, CDR2 SVGAGI. The CDR3 loop is CASSYDVGGSYEQYF. The CDR3 coding sequence is TGTGCCAGCAGTTACGATGTCGGGGGATCCTACGAGCAGTACTTC.

The V call is TRBV7-9, the J call TRBJ2-3, with D maybe TRBD1 (5 bases). In germline, CDR1 is SEHNR, CDR2 FQNEAQ (reference sequence). V shed 8 bases and J shed 5 bases, with 20 bases lying between them. This CDR3 is 15 amino acids long. The CDR3 DNA sequence: TGTGCCAGCGCCGACGTAAATGGGGCTGTAGATACGCAGTATTTT. The encoded protein is CASADVNGAVDTQYF.

This clone has a handful of counts. The chain couples TRBV4-2 to TRBJ2-7, with no clear D. The CDR3 runs 12 residues. CDR1 is LGHNA and CDR2 is YNFKEQ in the germline V gene. Trimming stripped 4 bases from V and 6 bases from J, with 10 bases between. In DNA form, the CDR3 reads TGTGCCAGCAGCCTAGACACGGGCGAGCAGTACTTC. It specifies CASSLDTGEQYF.

A few counts support this clone. V is TRBV19 and J is TRBJ1-3; D call uncertain. The V and J ends lost 3 bases and 2 bases respectively, with 8 bases between them. Germline V gene lookup returns CDR1 LNHDA and CDR2 SQIVND (reference sequence). The CDR3 runs to 14 residues. CDR3 coding DNA: TGTGCCAGTAGTATTCGGGTACCTGGAAACACCATATATTTT. Translated, it gives CASSIRVPGNTIYF.

The V call is TRBV28, the J call TRBJ2-1; 9 nucleotides line up with TRBD2. CDR1 MDHEN and CDR2 SYDVKM come from the germline V gene. CDR3 length: 18 residues. V trimming: 3 bases; J trimming: 0 bases; junction bases outside the gene matches: 9. For the CDR3, the DNA is TGTGCCAGCAGTTTCCCCCTTAGACTAGCGGTCTCCTACAATGAGCAGTTCTTC. Its translation: CASSFPLRLAVSYNEQFF.

This chain links TRBV5-1 with TRBJ1-2; 8 bases are a match to TRBD1. The CDR3 loop spans 14 amino acids. Germline values: CDR1 SGHRS, CDR2 YFSETQ. J was trimmed by 4 bases and V by 3 bases; bases with no gene match: 5. For the CDR3, the DNA is TGCGCCAGCAGCTCGACAGGGGAGGGCTATGGCTACACCTTC. It translates to CASSSTGEGYGYTF.

Details on this clone: An end of the junction does not agree with germline; a read error may underlie this. The V gene is TRBV7-9, the J gene TRBJ1-5; 7 nucleotides agree with TRBD1. This CDR3 region has 16 residues. The germline V gene encodes CDR1 SEHNR and CDR2 FQNEAQ (reference sequence). The CDR3 coding sequence is TGTGCCGGCAGCTTAGGAGACAGGGATAGCAATCAGCCCCAGCATTTT. Translating it yields CAGSLGDRDSNQPQHF.

The rearrangement links TRBV24-1 to TRBJ2-1; a weak D match, TRBD1 (6 bases). Trimming removed 7 bases from V and 5 bases from J, with 8 bases in between. Germline CDR1 is KGHDR and CDR2 is SFDVKD. The CDR3 runs to 12 residues. CDR3 in amino acids: CATSWTDNEQFF. The CDR3 bases are TGTGCCACCAGCTGGACAGACAATGAGCAGTTCTTC.

V and J are TRBV24-1 and TRBJ1-2; 8 bases agree with TRBD1. Germline assignment: CDR1 KGHDR and CDR2 SFDVKD. The CDR3 length is 15 residues. V gave up 3 bases and J gave up 2 bases; unmatched junction bases: 4. The CDR3 reads CATSDTGTGNYGYTF. In DNA, the CDR3 is TGTGCCACCAGTGATACCGGGACAGGAAACTATGGCTACACCTTC.

This clone was seen only a few times. This chain joins TRBV6-6 and TRBJ1-2; D unresolved. The length of the CDR3 is 15 residues. V lost 4 bases to trimming and J lost 8 bases, with 20 bases between them. Looked up from germline, CDR1 is MNHNY and CDR2 is SVGAGI (reference sequence). The chain's CDR3 is CASSSEYQSGSGYTF. The CDR3 DNA is TGTGCCAGCAGTTCTGAATATCAGTCAGGATCCGGCTACACCTTC.